This T cell receptor beta chain was captured by sequencing in a study of shared clonotypes between healthy human individuals. For the study at large: CD4 naive and memory got three plates each, CD8 naive two, CD8 memory one. Study-level findings and limits: A handful of donors held 5% to 5.5% of naive CD4 clonotypes in common.

In the original analysis: Because ImmunoSEQ provided only junction sequences with no quality scores, the filtering differed. TCRdb's table, derived via immunoSEQ multiplex PCR, lists solely in-frame clones and lacks some. V and J calls and clone size follow that table, whereas D and trimming were derived from the DNA. Of some 2,100,000 clones listed, about 92% were seen once; the top ten hold 1.5% to 2%. On this clone: The antigen is not known.

The CDR3 loop spans 17 amino acids. Germline lookup yields CDR1 SEHNR and CDR2 FQNEAQ (reference sequence). V trimming: 5 bases; J trimming: 5 bases; junction bases outside the gene matches: 17. Naive CD8 cells were CD45RO-negative, positively selected for CCR7, excluding terminally differentiated effector memory CD45RA+ cells. This sequence joins TRBV7-9 and TRBJ1-2, with TRBD1 matching over 7 bases. This TCR was recovered from a man aged 18 to 35 in good health. Some clones in this sample may be carry-over from other donors' samples. Sequenced material: naive CD8+ T cells from PBMCs. The CDR3 spells CASSTTQGKGGRYGYTF. CDR3 nucleotide sequence: TGTGCCAGCAGCACTACTCAGGGTAAAGGGGGCCGGTATGGCTACACCTTC. Looking up the rest from reference TRBV7-9 and TRBJ1-2 gives the full variable domain: DTGVSQNPRHKITKRGQNVTFRCDPISEHNRLYWYRQTLGQGPEFLTYFQNEAQLEKSRLLSDRFSAERPKGSFSTLEIQRTEQGDSAMYLCASSTTQGKGGRYGYTFGSGTRLTVV.